These 15 T cell receptor beta chains were all obtained from the same sample, sequenced in a study of human T cells and chemical hapten exposure. Noted time point: pre-sensitization, week 0. Described treatment: therapeutic diphenylcyclopropenone sensitization with weekly scalp DPC. TCRdb itself ran the RACE reads through MiXCR, one entry per CDR3 protein. The sample records fewer than 350,000 distinct CDR3 sequences, just under 8% being singletons. This material consisted of whole blood, taken in connection with sensitization to the hapten diphenylcyclopropenone (DPC). These receptor sequences come from a man younger than 35 with alopecia areata. Some clones in this sample may be carry-over from other donors' samples.

The chain uses TRBV27 and TRBJ2-7, with D possibly being TRBD2 (6 bases). Germline CDR1 is MNHEY and CDR2 is SMNVEV (reference sequence). The length of the CDR3 is 14 residues. Trimming cost V 6 bases and J 2 bases, with 14 bases left between them. The CDR3 here is CASSRSGAAYEQYF. CDR3 bases: TGTGCCAGCAGCCGTTCGGGAGCCGCCTACGAGCAGTACTTC.

This clonotype was detected only a few times. The rearrangement joins TRBV7-7 to TRBJ1-5, with D hard to call. The V gene lost 1 base and the J gene lost 0 bases, with 10 bases spanning the gap. The CDR3 has 16 amino acids. Per germline, CDR1 SSHAT and CDR2 FNYEAQ (reference sequence). The CDR3 sequence is CASSLGYIRSNQPQHF. CDR3 DNA: TGTGCCAGCAGCTTAGGGTACATCCGTAGCAATCAGCCCCAGCATTTT. The full variable domain, with the rest looked up from reference TRBV7-7 and TRBJ1-5, is GAGVSQSPRYKVTKRGQDVTLRCDPISSHATLYWYQQALGQGPEFLTYFNYEAQPDKSGLPSDRFSAERPEGSISTLTIQRTEQRDSAMYRCASSLGYIRSNQPQHFGDGTRLSIL.

The table lists this clonotype with many counts. The chain combines TRBV4-1 with TRBJ2-1; TRBD1 aligns across 10 bases. CDR1 is MGHRA and CDR2 is YSYEKL in the germline V gene. The CDR3 consists of 16 residues. Trimming took 1 base from V and 3 from J; bases not matched to a gene: 3. The CDR3 DNA follows: TGCGCCAGCAGCCAAGCCGGGACAGGGGACTACAATGAGCAGTTCTTC. This encodes CASSQAGTGDYNEQFF.

This clonotype came up a few times. The chain employs TRBV10-3 and TRBJ2-7, with D unclear. This CDR3 spans 13 amino acids. Germline V CDR1 and CDR2: ENHRY, SYGVKD. Deletions cut 11 bases from V and 1 base from J, with 15 bases between. This CDR3 reads CAARPDRSYEQYF. In DNA, the CDR3 is TGTGCCGCCCGACCCGACCGTTCCTACGAGCAGTACTTC.

Only a few counts were recorded for this clonotype. The rearrangement uses TRBV28 and TRBJ2-7; TRBD2 might be the D (6 bases). Trimming took 5 bases from V and 0 from J, leaving 14 bases between them. Germline assignment: CDR1 MDHEN and CDR2 SYDVKM. The CDR3 extends over 15 amino acids. DNA for the CDR3: TGTGCCAGCAGTCCCTCGACTAGAGCCTCCTACGAGCAGTACTTC. Its translation: CASSPSTRASYEQYF.

In the case of this clonotype: This may come from a read error, since a much larger clone is one base off. This rearrangement joins TRBV5-1 to TRBJ1-1; no clear D gene. Looked up from germline, CDR1 is SGHRS and CDR2 is YFSETQ. The V and J ends lost 1 base and 3 bases respectively, with 22 bases between them. This CDR3 comprises 18 residues. The CDR3 loop reads CASSLPHFTVDLDTEAFF. The CDR3 DNA sequence: TGCGCCAGCAGCTTGCCTCACTTCACAGTTGACCTGGACACTGAAGCTTTCTTT.

This clonotype has at least ten counts. V usage is TRBV12-3 or TRBV12-4 and J usage is TRBJ1-1, with no clear D. V was shortened by 6 bases and J by 2 bases, with 16 bases between the two germline ends. The CDR3 runs to 15 residues. CDR3 coding DNA: TGTGCCAGCAGGACAAGACAACAAACTAACACTGAAGCTTTCTTT. The encoded protein is CASRTRQQTNTEAFF.

This clonotype was observed a handful of times. This chain links TRBV28 with TRBJ1-1, with 7 bases aligning to TRBD1. Germline values: CDR1 MDHEN, CDR2 SYDVKM. Trimming at V came to 3 bases and at J to 3 bases, leaving 16 bases not matched to a gene. The CDR3 consists of 18 residues. The CDR3 coding sequence is TGTGCCAGCAGTTTCCTTTCCCCAGGGGGAGGTATGGACACTGAAGCTTTCTTT. Its protein product is CASSFLSPGGGMDTEAFF.

This clonotype was observed at least ten times. The V and J genes are TRBV5-1 and TRBJ1-4; 8 nucleotides align to TRBD1. Per the germline V gene, CDR1 is SGHRS and CDR2 is YFSETQ. The J segment lost 4 bases and the V segment lost 3 bases, leaving 5 bases of the junction unmatched. The CDR3 is 15 residues long. In DNA, the CDR3 is TGCGCCAGCAGCTGGGGACAGGTCTATAATGAAAAACTGTTTTTT. Translated, it gives CASSWGQVYNEKLFF.

The J gene is TRBJ1-2, the V gene TRBV12-3 or TRBV12-4; weak D call: TRBD1 (6 bases). The V end lost 5 bases, the J end lost 4 bases, and 8 bases lay between the germline ends. The CDR3 is 12 amino acids. The CDR3 DNA sequence: TGTGCCAGCAGTCAGGGGATCTATGGCTACACCTTC. Its protein is CASSQGIYGYTF.

This clonotype was observed at least ten times. V gene TRBV6-2 or TRBV6-3 combines with J gene TRBJ2-7, with 9 bases aligning to TRBD2. Germline lookup yields CDR1 MNHEY and CDR2 SVGEGT. The CDR3 loop spans 17 amino acids. V shed 5 bases and J 2 bases; nucleotides not matched to a gene: 13. CDR3: CASSLLSSGGSTYEQYF. CDR3 nucleotide sequence: TGTGCCAGCAGTCTCTTATCGAGCGGGGGGTCTACCTACGAGCAGTACTTC.

This clonotype was observed a handful of times. The CDR3: CASSLPAGGNTGELFF. The CDR3 nucleotides are TGTGCCAGCAGCTTACCGGCTGGGGGGAACACCGGGGAGCTGTTTTTT. The chain joins TRBV7-9 to TRBJ2-2; D is possibly TRBD1 or TRBD2 (5 bases each). Germline CDR1 and CDR2: SEHNR and FQNEAQ (reference sequence). Trimming pared 2 bases from V and 1 base from J, leaving 11 bases between. The CDR3 extends over 16 amino acids.

This clonotype came up many times. This chain links TRBV6-2 or TRBV6-3 with TRBJ2-2; D gene ambiguous. Germline CDR1 and CDR2: MNHEY and SVGEGT. The V end was cut by 4 bases, the J end by 5 bases, with 5 bases between. This CDR3 has 12 amino acids. The CDR3 nucleotides read TGTGCCAGCAGTTTAGAGACCGGGGAGCTGTTTTTT. Translating it yields CASSLETGELFF.

The chain combines TRBV27 with TRBJ2-3; D ambiguous. Trimming cost V 1 base and J 2 bases, with 13 bases left between them. The germline gives CDR1 MNHEY, CDR2 SMNVEV (reference sequence). The CDR3 length is 16 residues. The CDR3 spells CASSLLPVEFTDTQYF. The DNA of the CDR3 is TGTGCCAGCAGTTTATTGCCTGTGGAATTCACAGATACGCAGTATTTT.

The chain recombines TRBV15 with TRBJ1-2, with TRBD1 matching 8 bases. J was trimmed by 2 bases and V by 0 bases; bases with no gene match: 5. Per germline, CDR1 LNHNV and CDR2 YYDKDF (reference sequence). CDR3 size: 16 residues. CDR3 nucleotide sequence: TGTGCCACCAGCAGAGATTCAGGGGGCTTCAACTATGGCTACACCTTC. Amino acids: CATSRDSGGFNYGYTF.